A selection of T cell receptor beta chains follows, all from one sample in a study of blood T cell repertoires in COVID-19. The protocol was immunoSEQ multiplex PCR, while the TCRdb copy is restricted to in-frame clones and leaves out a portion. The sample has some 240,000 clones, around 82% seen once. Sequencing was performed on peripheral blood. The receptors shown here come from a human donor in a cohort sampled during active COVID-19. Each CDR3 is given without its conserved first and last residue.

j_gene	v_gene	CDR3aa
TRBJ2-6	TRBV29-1	SVTGTAGANVLT
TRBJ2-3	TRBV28	ASSLGGLIGADTQY
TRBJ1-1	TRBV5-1	ASSPSTGRNTEAF
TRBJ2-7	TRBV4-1	ASSQLGADEQY
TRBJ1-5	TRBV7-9	ASSRASGQPQH
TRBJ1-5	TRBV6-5	ASGISRGRNQPQH
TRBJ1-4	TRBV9	ASSQQRQVANEKLF
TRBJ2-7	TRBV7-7	ASSPPGHPYEQY
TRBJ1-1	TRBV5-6	ASSPPSTGLENTEAF
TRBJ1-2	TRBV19	ASSRDRSPGPNGYT
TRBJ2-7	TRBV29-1	SVRDSGAYEQY
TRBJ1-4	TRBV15	ATSRDRGSGEKLF
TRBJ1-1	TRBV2	ASSELEDTEAF
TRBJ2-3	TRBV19	ASSGTQSARGQY
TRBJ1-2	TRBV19	ASSDPGQPTNYGYT
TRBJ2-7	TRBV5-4	ASSVGFSYEQY
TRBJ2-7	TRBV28	ASSSLQGLNEQY
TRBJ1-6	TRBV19	ASGLQGVSSPLH
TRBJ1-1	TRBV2	ASNKEPNTEAF
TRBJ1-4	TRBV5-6	ASSSQGAREKLF
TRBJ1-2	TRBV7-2	ASSSSGGAYGYT
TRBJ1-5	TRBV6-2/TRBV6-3	ASSYGSRYQPQH
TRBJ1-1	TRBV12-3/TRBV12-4	ASSSYENTEAF
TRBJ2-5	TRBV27	ASSRGVGSMPETQY
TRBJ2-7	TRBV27	ASSLRPQLAGGGEQY
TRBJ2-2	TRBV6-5	ASRRDGTGELF
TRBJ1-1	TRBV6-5	ASRSTGGATEAF
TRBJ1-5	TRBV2	ASSGVGRGNQPQH
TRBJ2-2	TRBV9	ASSAFDSANTGELF
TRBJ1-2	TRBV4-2	ASSQEDQGSFSYGYT
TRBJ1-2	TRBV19	ASSPTTRYGYT
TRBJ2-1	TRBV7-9	ASSLSTGGPYNEQF
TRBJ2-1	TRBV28	ASSWGLAGVYEQF
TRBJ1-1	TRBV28	ASSRTGGWGTEAF
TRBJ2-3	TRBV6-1	ASSVRTSGGLSTDTQY
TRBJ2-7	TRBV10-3	AIMETGEQY
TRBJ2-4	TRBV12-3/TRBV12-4	ASRPGQGNIQY
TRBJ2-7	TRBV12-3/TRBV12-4	ASSLSRGEQY
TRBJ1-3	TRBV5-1	ASSLSKLSGNTIY
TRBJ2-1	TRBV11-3	ASSLDLNAGGDEQF
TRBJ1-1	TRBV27	ASSLSWGDTEAF
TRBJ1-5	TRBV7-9	ASSLGQWGNQPQH
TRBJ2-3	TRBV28	ASSLPRTGGVNTQY
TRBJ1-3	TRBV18	ASSGTGEDSASGNTIY
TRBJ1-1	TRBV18	ASSPEAGGGTEAF
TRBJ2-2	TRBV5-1	ASSLEGVTGELF
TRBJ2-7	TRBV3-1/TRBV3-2	ASSSRVEAYEQY
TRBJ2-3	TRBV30	AWTSSTDTQY
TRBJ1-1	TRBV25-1	ASSLGGNTEAF
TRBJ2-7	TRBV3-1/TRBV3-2	ASTPTGLVDEQY
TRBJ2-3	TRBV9	ASSVDGPGITDTQY
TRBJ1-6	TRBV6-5	ASRRGLASPLH
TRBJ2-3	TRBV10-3	AISRTRTGGDTDTQY
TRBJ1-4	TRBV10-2	ASSEPLGGGEKLF
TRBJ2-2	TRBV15	ATSRARDTGELF